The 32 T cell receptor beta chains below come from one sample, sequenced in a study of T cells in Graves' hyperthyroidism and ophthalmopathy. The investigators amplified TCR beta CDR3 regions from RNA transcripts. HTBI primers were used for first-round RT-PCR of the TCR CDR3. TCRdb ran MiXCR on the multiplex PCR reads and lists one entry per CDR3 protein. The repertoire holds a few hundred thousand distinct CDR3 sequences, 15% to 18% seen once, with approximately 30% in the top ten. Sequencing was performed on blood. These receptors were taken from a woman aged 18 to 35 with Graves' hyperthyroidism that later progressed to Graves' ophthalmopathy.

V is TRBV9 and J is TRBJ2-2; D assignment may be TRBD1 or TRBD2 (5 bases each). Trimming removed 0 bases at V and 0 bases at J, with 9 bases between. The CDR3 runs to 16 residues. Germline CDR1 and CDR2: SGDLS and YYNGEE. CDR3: CASSVERGTNTGELFF. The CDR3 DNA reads TGTGCCAGCAGCGTAGAGAGGGGAACGAACACCGGGGAGCTGTTTTTT.

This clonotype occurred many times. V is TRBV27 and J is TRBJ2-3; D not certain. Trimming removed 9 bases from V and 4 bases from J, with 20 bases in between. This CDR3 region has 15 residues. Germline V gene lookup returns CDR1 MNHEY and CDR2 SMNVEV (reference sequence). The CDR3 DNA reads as TGTGCCAGTGCTCATAAGGGAACTTCCGCAGATACGCAGTATTTT. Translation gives CASAHKGTSADTQYF.

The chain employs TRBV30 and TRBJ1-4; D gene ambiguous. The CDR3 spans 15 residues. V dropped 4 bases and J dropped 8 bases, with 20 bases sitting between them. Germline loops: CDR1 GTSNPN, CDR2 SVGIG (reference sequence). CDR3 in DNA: TGTGCCTGGACTTCGGACCAGGATGGACCCGAAAAACTGTTTTTT. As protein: CAWTSDQDGPEKLFF.

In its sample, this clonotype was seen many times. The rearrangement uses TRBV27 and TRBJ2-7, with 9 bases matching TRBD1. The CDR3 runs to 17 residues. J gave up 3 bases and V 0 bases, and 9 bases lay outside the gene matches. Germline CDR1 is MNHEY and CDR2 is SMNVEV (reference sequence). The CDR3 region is CASSLSVRGQGIYEQYF. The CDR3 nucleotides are TGTGCCAGCAGTTTATCGGTGAGGGGACAGGGCATCTACGAGCAGTACTTC.

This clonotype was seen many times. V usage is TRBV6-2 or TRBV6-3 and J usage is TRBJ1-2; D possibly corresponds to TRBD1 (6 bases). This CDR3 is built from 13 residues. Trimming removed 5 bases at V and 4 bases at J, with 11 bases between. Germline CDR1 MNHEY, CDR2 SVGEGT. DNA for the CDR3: TGTGCCAGCAGTCCCCAGGGGATCTATGGCTACACCTTC. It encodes CASSPQGIYGYTF.

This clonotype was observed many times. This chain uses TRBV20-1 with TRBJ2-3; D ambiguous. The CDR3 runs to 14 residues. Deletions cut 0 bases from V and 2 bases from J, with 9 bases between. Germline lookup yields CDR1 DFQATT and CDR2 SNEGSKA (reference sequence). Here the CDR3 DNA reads TGCAGTGCTAGAGATTGGGTAGACACAGATACGCAGTATTTT. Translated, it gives CSARDWVDTDTQYF.

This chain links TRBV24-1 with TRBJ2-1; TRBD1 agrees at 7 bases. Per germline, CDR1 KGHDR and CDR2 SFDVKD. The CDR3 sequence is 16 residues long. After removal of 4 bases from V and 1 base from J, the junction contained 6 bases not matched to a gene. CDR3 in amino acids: CATSDPGTESYNEQFF. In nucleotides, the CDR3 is TGTGCCACCAGTGACCCCGGGACAGAGTCCTACAATGAGCAGTTCTTC.

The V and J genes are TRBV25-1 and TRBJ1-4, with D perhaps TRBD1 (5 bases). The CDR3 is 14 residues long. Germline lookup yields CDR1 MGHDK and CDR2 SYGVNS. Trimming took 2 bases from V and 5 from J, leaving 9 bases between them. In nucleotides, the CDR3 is TGTGCCAGCAGTGAAGTCGGACAAAATGAAAAACTGTTTTTT. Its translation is CASSEVGQNEKLFF.

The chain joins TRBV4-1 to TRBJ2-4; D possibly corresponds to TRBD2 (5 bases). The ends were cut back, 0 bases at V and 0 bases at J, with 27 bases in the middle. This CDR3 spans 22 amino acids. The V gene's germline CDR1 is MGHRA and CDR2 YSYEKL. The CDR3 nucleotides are TGCGCCAGCAGCCAAGAACCTCTTTATAGGTTGCGTCTCGGGAAAGCCAAAAACATTCAGTACTTC. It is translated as CASSQEPLYRLRLGKAKNIQYF.

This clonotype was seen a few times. The CDR3 sequence: CASSLNLERGQYEQYF. CDR3 nucleotides: TGTGCCAGCAGCCTAAACCTCGAGCGGGGCCAATACGAGCAGTACTTC. J is TRBJ2-7 and V is TRBV3-1; 7 bases agree with TRBD2. The V segment lost 4 bases and the J segment 4 bases; nucleotides outside the gene matches: 13. Germline V gene data show CDR1 as LGHDT and CDR2 as YNNKEL (reference sequence). CDR3 length: 16 amino acids.

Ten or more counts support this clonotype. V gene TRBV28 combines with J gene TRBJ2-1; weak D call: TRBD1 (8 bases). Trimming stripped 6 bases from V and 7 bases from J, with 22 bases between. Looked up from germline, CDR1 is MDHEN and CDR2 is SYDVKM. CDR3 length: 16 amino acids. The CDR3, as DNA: TGTGCCAGCAGAGAAACGACAGGGGAGGGTGGTAATGAGCAGTTCTTC. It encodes CASRETTGEGGNEQFF.

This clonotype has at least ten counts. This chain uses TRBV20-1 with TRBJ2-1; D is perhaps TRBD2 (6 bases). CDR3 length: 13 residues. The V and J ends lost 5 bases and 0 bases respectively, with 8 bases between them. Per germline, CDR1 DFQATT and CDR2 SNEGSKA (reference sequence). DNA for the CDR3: TGCAGTGCTTCGACTAGCTCCTACAATGAGCAGTTCTTC. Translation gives CSASTSSYNEQFF.

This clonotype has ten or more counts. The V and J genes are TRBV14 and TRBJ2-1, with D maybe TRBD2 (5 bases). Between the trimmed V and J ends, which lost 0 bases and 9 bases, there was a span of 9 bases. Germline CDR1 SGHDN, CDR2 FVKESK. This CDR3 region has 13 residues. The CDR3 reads CASSQDWESEQFF. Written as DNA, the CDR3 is TGTGCCAGCAGCCAAGATTGGGAGAGTGAGCAGTTCTTC.

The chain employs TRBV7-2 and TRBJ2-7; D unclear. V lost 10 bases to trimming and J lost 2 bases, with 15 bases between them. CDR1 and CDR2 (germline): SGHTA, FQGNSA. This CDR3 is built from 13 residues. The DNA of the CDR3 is TGTGCCACCCGGCACGGATGGGCCTACGAGCAGTACTTC. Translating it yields CATRHGWAYEQYF.

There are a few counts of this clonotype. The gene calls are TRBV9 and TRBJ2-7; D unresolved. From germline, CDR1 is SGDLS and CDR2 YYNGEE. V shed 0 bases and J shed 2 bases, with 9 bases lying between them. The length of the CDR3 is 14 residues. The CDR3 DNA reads TGTGCCAGCAGCGTAGGTGGCGGCCCCTACGAGCAGTACTTC. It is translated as CASSVGGGPYEQYF.

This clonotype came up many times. The CDR3 protein is CASSLEGGSYEQYF. CDR3 nucleotide sequence: TGTGCCAGCAGCTTGGAGGGTGGGTCCTACGAGCAGTACTTC. This chain uses TRBV11-2 with TRBJ2-7; D perhaps matches TRBD2 (6 bases). CDR3 length equals 14 residues. Germline-derived CDR1 and CDR2 are SGHAT and FQNNGV. Trimming left V 3 bases short and J 1 base short, with 10 bases between.

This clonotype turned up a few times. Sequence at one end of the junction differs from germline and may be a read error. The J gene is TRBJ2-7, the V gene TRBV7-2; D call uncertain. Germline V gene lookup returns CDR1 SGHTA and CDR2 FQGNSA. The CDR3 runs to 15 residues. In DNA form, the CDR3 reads TGCGCCAGCAGCCAAGATCCCACCATTTTCTACGAGCAGTACTTC. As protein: CASSQDPTIFYEQYF.

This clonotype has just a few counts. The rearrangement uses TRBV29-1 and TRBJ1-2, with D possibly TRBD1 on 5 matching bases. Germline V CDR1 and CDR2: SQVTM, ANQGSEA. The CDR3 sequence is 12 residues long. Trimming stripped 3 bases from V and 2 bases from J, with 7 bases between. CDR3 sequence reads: CSVDPGNYGYTF. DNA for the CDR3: TGCAGCGTTGATCCAGGGAACTATGGCTACACCTTC.

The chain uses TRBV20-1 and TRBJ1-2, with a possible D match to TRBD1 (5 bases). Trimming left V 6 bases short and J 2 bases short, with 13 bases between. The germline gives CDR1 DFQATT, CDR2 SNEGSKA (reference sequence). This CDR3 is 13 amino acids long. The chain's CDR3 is CSAPERQNYGYTF. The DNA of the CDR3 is TGCAGTGCCCCAGAACGACAGAACTATGGCTACACCTTC.

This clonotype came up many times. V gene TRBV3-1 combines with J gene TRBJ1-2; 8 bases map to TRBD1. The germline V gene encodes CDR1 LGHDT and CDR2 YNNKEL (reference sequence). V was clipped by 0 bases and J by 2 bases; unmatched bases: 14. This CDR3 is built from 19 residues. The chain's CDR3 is CASSQDLGGQDKLNYGYTF. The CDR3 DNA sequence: TGTGCCAGCAGCCAAGACCTAGGGGGACAGGACAAACTCAACTATGGCTACACCTTC.

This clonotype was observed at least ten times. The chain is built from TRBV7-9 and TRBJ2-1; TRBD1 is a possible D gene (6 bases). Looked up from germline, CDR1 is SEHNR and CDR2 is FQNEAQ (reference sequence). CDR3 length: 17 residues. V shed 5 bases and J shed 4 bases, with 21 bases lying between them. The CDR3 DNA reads TGTGCCAGCAGCCCCCCCCCCACAGGGAAAGATTACAATGAGCAGTTCTTC. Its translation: CASSPPPTGKDYNEQFF.

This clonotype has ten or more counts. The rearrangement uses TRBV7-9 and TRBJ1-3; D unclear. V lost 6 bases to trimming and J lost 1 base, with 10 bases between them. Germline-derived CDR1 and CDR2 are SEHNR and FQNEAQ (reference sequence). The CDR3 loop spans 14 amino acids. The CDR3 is CASRWDLSGNTIYF. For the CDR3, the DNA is TGTGCCAGCAGATGGGATTTATCTGGAAACACCATATATTTT.

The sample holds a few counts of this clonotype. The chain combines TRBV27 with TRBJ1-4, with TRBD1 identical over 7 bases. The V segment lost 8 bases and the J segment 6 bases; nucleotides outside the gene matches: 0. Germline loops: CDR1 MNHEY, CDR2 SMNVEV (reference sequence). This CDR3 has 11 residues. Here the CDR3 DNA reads TGTGCCAGCGACAGGGATGAAAAACTGTTTTTT. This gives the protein CASDRDEKLFF.

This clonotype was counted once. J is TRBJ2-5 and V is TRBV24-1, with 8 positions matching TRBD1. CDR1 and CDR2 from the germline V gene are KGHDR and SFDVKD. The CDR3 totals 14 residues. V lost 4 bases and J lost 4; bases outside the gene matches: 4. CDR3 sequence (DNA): TGTGCCACCAGTGAGCGGACAGGGCGAGAGACCCAGTACTTC. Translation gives CATSERTGRETQYF.

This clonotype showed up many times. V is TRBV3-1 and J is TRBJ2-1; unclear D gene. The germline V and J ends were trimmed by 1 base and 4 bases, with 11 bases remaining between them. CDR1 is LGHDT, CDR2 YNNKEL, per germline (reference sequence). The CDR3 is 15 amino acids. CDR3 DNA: TGTGCCAGCAGCCAAGGCACGACAAGATACAATGAGCAGTTCTTC. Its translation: CASSQGTTRYNEQFF.

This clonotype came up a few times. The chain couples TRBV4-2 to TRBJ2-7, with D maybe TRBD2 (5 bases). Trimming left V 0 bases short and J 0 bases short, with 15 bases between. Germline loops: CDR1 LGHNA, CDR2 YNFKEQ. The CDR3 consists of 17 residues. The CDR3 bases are TGTGCCAGCAGCCAAGATTTTCTGGCGGGTACCTCCTACGAGCAGTACTTC. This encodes CASSQDFLAGTSYEQYF.

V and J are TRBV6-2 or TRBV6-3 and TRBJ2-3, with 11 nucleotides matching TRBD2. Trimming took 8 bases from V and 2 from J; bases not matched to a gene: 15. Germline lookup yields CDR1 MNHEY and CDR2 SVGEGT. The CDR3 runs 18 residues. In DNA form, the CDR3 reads TGTGCCAGCCAAAAGAGGCTGTATAGCGGGAGGGTCACAGATACGCAGTATTTT. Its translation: CASQKRLYSGRVTDTQYF.

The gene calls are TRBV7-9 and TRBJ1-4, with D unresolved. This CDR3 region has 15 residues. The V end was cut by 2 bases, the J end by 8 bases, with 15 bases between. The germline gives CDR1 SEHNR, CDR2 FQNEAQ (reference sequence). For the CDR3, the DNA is TGTGCCAGCAGCTTAACGGCGGATCCAAGGGAAAAACTGTTTTTT. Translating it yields CASSLTADPREKLFF. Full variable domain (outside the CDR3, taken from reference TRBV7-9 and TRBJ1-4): DTGVSQNPRHKITKRGQNVTFRCDPISEHNRLYWYRQTLGQGPEFLTYFQNEAQLEKSRLLSDRFSAERPKGSFSTLEIQRTEQGDSAMYLCASSLTADPREKLFFGSGTQLSVL.

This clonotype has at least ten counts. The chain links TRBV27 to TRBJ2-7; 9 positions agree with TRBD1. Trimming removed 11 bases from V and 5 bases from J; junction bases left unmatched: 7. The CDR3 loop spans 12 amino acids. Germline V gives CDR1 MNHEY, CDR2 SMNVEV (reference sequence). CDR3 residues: CASGTGTDEQYF. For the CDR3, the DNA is TGTGCCTCCGGGACAGGGACCGACGAGCAGTACTTC.

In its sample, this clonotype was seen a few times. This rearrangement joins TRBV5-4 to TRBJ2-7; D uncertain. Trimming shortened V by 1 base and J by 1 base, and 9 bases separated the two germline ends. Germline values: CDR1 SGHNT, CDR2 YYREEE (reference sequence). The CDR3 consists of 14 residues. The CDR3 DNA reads TGTGCCAGCAGCTTGATAGGCGGTTCCTACGAGCAGTACTTC. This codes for CASSLIGGSYEQYF.

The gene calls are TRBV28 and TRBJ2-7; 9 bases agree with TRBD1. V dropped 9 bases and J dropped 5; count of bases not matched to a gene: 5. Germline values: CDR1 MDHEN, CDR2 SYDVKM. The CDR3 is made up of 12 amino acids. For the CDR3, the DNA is TGTGCCAGTGGGACAGGGCGCGACGAGCAGTACTTC. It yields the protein CASGTGRDEQYF. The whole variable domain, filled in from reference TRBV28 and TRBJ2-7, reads DVKVTQSSRYLVKRTGEKVFLECVQDMDHENMFWYRQDPGLGLRLIYFSYDVKMKEKGDIPEGYSVSREKKERFSLILESASTNQTSMYLCASGTGRDEQYFGPGTRLTVT.

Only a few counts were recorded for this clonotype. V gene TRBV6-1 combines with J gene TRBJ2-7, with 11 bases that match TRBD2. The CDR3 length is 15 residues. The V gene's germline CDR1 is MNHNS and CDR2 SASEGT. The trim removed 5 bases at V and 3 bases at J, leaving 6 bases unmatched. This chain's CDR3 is CASSSPTSGNYEQYF. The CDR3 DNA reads TGTGCCAGCAGTTCCCCGACTAGCGGGAACTACGAGCAGTACTTC.